This T cell receptor (beta chain) was recorded in a study of blood T cells in healthy people across ages. The length of the CDR3 is 18 residues. J gave up 4 bases and V 1 base, and 8 bases lay outside the gene matches. Germline values: CDR1 LNHNV, CDR2 YYDKDF (reference sequence). Through a sample-barcoded 5' primer and a J-beta primer mix, a second PCR was run for 7 to 11 cycles. TCRdb analysed the 5' RACE reads with MiXCR anew, one entry per CDR3 protein. The repertoire holds 1.4 million to 1.5 million distinct CDR3 sequences, about 43% seen once, with less than 8% in the top ten. The source of this sequence is a woman younger than 30 in good health. The chain couples TRBV15 to TRBJ2-1, with 12 bases aligning to TRBD2. The sequencing input was blood. The CDR3 nucleotides read TGTGCCACCAGCAGAGTCGAGACTAGCGGGAGAAGTTACAATGAGCAGTTCTTC. Its translation: CATSRVETSGRSYNEQFF.